This T cell receptor beta chain was documented in a study of blood T cell repertoires in COVID-19. Germline V gene lookup returns CDR1 SGHRS and CDR2 YFSETQ. This CDR3 has 14 residues. Trimming took 7 bases from V and 4 from J; bases not matched to a gene: 10. Participants, about 18 to 100 years old, spanned around 25 US areas. Researchers sorted participants into cohorts using their self-reported clinical history. Recovered Cohort 3 donors showed two negative PCRs, clearance, or symptom resolution. This clone was counted once. Only in-frame clones appear in the TCRdb table, and some are missing; sequencing was by immunoSEQ multiplex PCR. The sample has around 130,000 clones; roughly 87% are singletons.

The sequenced material came from PBMCs or T cells enriched from blood (not recorded which). The chain couples TRBV5-1 to TRBJ1-1; 7 bases map to TRBD1. This receptor was taken from a man aged 30-40 years who had recovered from COVID-19. DNA for the CDR3: TGCGCCAGCCTCCCCCCCGCAGGGGGCACTGAAGCTTTCTTT. This translates into CASLPPAGGTEAFF.